The 8 T cell receptor beta chains listed next were all sequenced from one sample in a study of CD8 T cells in Susac syndrome. With random hexamers, 0.5 to 1 ug RNA was reverse transcribed. TCRdb passed the immunoSEQ multiplex PCR reads through MiXCR, listing each CDR3 protein once. The data hold about 430,000 distinct CDR3 sequences, with roughly 85% observed a single time. Sequenced input: CD8+ T cells from PBMCs. These receptors all come from a human donor with multiple sclerosis.

V usage is TRBV4-1 and J usage is TRBJ2-4; D might be TRBD2 (6 bases). Trimming shortened V by 0 bases and J by 0 bases, and 12 bases separated the two germline ends. The CDR3 has 17 amino acids. CDR1 and CDR2 from the germline V gene are MGHRA and YSYEKL. The CDR3 DNA is TGCGCCAGCAGCCAAGATTGGGGGGTGCTAGCCAAAAACATTCAGTACTTC. Its translation is CASSQDWGVLAKNIQYF.

The V and J genes are TRBV29-1 and TRBJ2-3, with 9 positions matching TRBD2. Per germline, CDR1 SQVTM and CDR2 ANQGSEA. The trim removed 6 bases at V and 0 bases at J, leaving 7 bases unmatched. The CDR3 has 15 residues. The CDR3 region has the DNA TGCAGCGTGAGTAGCGGGAGCACTAGCACAGATACGCAGTATTTT. Protein product: CSVSSGSTSTDTQYF.

The chain couples TRBV7-2 to TRBJ2-2, with D perhaps matching TRBD2 (5 bases). Trimming cost V 6 bases and J 7 bases, with 9 bases left between them. Germline loops: CDR1 SGHTA, CDR2 FQGNSA. The CDR3 extends over 12 amino acids. In DNA form, the CDR3 reads TGTGCCAGCAGAGACGGGAACGGGGAGCTGTTTTTT. Translated, it gives CASRDGNGELFF.

The chain's CDR3 is CASSLISNNPTDTQYF. CDR3 in DNA: TGTGCCAGCAGTTTGATATCTAACAATCCCACAGATACGCAGTATTTT. This rearrangement joins TRBV6-2 or TRBV6-3 to TRBJ2-3; the D is unclear. The CDR3 length is 16 residues. V was shortened by 4 bases and J by 2 bases, with 16 bases between the two germline ends. Germline CDR1 MNHEY, CDR2 SVGEGT.

The chain couples TRBV7-9 to TRBJ2-2; D not certain. The CDR3 sequence is 15 residues long. CDR1 is SEHNR, CDR2 FQNEAQ, per germline (reference sequence). V was clipped by 2 bases and J by 5 bases, with 12 bases between them. Written as DNA, the CDR3 is TGTGCCAGCAGCTTATCCGTCTCGGATACCGGGGAGCTGTTTTTT. It yields the protein CASSLSVSDTGELFF.

The chain joins TRBV20-1 to TRBJ2-7, with a possible D match to TRBD1 (6 bases). V dropped 3 bases and J dropped 4 bases, with 13 bases sitting between them. CDR3 size: 13 residues. Germline V lookup: CDR1 DFQATT, CDR2 SNEGSKA (reference sequence). The CDR3 coding sequence is TGCAGTGCTAGGGGGACAAACGATTACGAGCAGTACTTC. It translates to CSARGTNDYEQYF.

This chain connects TRBV11-2 to TRBJ2-3, with 11 bases aligning to TRBD2. V shed 5 bases, J shed 3 bases, and the junction held 7 bases outside the gene matches. This CDR3 comprises 16 residues. The germline CDR1 and CDR2 sequences are SGHAT and FQNNGV. The CDR3 loop is CASSHIAGGLTDTQYF. The CDR3, as DNA: TGTGCCAGCAGCCACATAGCGGGAGGGTTGACAGATACGCAGTATTTT.

This rearrangement joins TRBV6-5 to TRBJ1-1; D is undetermined. The length of the CDR3 is 14 residues. The V gene's germline CDR1 is MNHEY and CDR2 SVGAGI. With 2 bases removed from V and 4 bases from J, the gap between germline ends came to 11 bases. The CDR3 region is CASSYRGGSTEAFF. The CDR3 DNA reads as TGTGCCAGCAGTTACCGAGGAGGTAGCACTGAAGCTTTCTTT.